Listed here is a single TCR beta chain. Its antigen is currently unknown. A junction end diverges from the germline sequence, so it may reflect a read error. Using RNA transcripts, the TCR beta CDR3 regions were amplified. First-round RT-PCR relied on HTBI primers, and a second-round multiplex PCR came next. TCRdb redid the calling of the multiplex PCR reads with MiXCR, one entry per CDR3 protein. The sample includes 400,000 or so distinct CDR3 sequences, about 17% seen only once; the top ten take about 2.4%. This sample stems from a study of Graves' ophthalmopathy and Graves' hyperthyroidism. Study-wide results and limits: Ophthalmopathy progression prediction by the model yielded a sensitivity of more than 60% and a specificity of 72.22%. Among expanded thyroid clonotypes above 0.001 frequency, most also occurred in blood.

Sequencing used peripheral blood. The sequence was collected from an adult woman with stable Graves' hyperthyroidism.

In nucleotides, the CDR3 is TGTGCCAGCAGTATTATGGACCTTTATACTGGCGGGAGCGGGTACACCTGGGAGCTGTTTTTT. The encoded protein is CASSIMDLYTGGSGYTWELFF. The rearrangement uses TRBV27 and TRBJ2-2; 7 positions match TRBD2. CDR1 and CDR2 from the germline V gene are MNHEY and SMNVEV (reference sequence). This CDR3 spans 21 amino acids.